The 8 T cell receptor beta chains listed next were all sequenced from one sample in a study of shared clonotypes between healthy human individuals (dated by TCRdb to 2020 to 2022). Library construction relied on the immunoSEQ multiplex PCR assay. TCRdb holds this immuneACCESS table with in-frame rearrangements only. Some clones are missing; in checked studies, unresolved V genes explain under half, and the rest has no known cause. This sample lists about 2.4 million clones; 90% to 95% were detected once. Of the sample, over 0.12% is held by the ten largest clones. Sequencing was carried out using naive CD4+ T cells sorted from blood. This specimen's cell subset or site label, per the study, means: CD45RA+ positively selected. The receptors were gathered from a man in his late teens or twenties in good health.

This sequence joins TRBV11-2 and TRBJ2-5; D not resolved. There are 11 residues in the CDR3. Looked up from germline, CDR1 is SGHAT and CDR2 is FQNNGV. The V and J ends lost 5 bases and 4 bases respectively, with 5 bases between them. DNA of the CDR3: TGTGCCAGCAGCGTAACAGAGACCCAGTACTTC. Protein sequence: CASSVTETQYF. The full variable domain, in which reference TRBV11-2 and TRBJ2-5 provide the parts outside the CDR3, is EAGVAQSPRYKIIEKRQSVAFWCNPISGHATLYWYQQILGQGPKLLIQFQNNGVVDDSQLPKDRFSAERLKGVDSTLKIQPAKLEDSAVYLCASSVTETQYFGPGTRLLVL.

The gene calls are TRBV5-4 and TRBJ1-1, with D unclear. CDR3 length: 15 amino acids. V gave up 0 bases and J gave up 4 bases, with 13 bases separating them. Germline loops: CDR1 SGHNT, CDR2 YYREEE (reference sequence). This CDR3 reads CASSLADRPGTEAFF. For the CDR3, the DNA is TGTGCCAGCAGCTTGGCCGACCGTCCTGGCACTGAAGCTTTCTTT.

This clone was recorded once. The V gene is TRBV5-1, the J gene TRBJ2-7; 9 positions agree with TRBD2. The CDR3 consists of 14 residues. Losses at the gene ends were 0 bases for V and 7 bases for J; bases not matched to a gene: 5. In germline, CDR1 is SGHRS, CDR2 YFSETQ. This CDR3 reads CASSLAAGGKEQYF. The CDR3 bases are TGCGCCAGCAGCTTGGCCGCGGGAGGGAAAGAGCAGTACTTC.

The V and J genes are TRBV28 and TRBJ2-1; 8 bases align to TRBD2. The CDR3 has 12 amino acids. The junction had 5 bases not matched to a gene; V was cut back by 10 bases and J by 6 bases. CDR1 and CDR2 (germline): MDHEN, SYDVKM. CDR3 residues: CATGGQVNEQFF. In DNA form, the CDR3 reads TGTGCCACGGGGGGGCAAGTCAATGAGCAGTTCTTC.

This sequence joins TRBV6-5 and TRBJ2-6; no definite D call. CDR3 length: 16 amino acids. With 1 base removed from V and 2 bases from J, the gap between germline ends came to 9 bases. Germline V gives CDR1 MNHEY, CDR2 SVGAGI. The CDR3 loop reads CASSYYLAAGANVLTF. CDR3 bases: TGTGCCAGCAGTTACTATTTGGCAGCTGGGGCCAACGTCCTGACTTTC.

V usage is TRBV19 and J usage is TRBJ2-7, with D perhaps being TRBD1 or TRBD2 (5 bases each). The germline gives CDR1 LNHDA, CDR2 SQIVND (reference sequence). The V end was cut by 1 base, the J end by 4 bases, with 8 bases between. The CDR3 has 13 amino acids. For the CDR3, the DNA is TGTGCCAGTAGTATAGCGGGGCGGTACGAGCAGTACTTC. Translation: CASSIAGRYEQYF.

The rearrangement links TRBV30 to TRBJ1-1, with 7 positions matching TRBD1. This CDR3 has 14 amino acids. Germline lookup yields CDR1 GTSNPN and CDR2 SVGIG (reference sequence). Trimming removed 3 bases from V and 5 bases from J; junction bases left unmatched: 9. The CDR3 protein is CAWSLQGRTTEAFF. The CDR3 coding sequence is TGTGCCTGGAGCCTACAGGGGCGGACGACTGAAGCTTTCTTT.

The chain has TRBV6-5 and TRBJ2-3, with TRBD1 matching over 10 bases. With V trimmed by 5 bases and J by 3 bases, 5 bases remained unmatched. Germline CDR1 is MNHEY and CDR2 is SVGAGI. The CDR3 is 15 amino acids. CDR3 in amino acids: CASSAPGQGTDTQYF. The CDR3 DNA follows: TGTGCCAGCAGTGCCCCGGGACAGGGGACAGATACGCAGTATTTT.